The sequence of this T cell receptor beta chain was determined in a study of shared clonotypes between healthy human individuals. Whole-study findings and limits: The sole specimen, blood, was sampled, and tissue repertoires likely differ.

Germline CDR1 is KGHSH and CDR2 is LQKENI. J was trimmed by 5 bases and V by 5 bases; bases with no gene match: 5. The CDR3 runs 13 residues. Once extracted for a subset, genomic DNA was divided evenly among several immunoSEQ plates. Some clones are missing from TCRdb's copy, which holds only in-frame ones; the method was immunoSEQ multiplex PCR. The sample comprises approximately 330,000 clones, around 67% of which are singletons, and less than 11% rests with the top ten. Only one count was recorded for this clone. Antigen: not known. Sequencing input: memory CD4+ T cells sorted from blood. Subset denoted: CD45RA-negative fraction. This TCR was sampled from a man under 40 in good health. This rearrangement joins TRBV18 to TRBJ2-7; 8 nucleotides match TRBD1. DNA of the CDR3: TGTGCCAGCTCAAGACAGGGGAATGACGAGCAGTACTTC. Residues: CASSRQGNDEQYF.